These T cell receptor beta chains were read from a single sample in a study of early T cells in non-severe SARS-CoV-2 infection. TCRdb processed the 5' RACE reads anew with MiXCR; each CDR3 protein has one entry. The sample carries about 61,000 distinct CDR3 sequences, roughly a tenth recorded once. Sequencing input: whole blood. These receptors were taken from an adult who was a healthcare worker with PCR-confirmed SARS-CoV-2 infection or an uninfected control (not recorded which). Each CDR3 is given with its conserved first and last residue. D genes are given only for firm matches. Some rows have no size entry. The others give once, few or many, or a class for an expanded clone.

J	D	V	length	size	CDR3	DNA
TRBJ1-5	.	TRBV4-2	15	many	CASSLHPVGHQPQHF	TGTGCCAGCAGCCTCCACCCCGTAGGCCATCAGCCCCAGCATTTT
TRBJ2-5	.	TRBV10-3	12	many	CAISEIRETQYF	TGTGCCATCAGTGAGATCCGAGAGACCCAGTACTTC
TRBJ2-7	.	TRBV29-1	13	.	CSVELRVRGEQYF	TGCAGCGTTGAATTGAGGGTGAGGGGCGAGCAGTACTTC
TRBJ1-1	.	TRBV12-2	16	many	CASRAPGTGTNTEAFF	TGTGCAAGTCGCGCTCCCGGGACAGGGACTAACACTGAAGCTTTCTTT
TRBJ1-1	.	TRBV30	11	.	CAWSDDEEAFF	TGTGCCTGGAGTGATGATGAAGAAGCTTTCTTT
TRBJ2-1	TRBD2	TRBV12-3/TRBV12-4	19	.	CASSQRTSGGQGTANEQFF	TGTGCCAGCAGCCAACGGACTAGCGGGGGGCAGGGAACAGCGAATGAGCAGTTCTTC
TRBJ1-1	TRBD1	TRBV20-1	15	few	CSASDRVGLGTEAFF	TGCAGTGCAAGTGACAGGGTGGGACTGGGCACTGAAGCTTTCTTT
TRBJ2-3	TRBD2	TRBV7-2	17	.	CASSSTTTLAGTDTQYF	TGTGCCAGCAGCTCAACCACCACCTTAGCGGGGACAGATACGCAGTATTTT
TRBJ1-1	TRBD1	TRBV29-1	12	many	CSVDRGRTEAFF	TGCAGCGTTGACAGGGGGCGCACTGAAGCTTTCTTT
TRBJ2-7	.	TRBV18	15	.	CASSPLGGRNYEQYF	TGTGCCAGCTCACCATTGGGGGGGCGGAACTACGAGCAGTACTTC
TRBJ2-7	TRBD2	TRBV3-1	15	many	CASSQTSGGAHEQYF	TGTGCCAGCAGCCAAACTAGCGGGGGGGCGCACGAGCAGTACTTC
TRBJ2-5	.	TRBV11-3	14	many	CASSQSRGQETQYF	TGTGCCAGCAGCCAGTCCCGAGGGCAAGAGACCCAGTACTTC
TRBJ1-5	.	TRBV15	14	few	CATSRDYSNQPQHF	TGTGCCACCAGCAGAGATTATAGCAATCAGCCCCAGCATTTT
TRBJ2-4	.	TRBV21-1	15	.	CASSPDRGDKNIQYF	TGTGCCAGCAGCCCGGACAGGGGTGACAAAAACATTCAGTACTTC
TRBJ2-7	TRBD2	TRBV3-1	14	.	CASSLRTSGYEQYF	TGTGCCAGCAGCCTTCGGACTAGCGGATACGAGCAGTACTTC
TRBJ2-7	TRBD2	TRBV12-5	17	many	CASGFGAGMGSPYEQYF	TGTGCTAGTGGTTTCGGAGCGGGGATGGGATCCCCCTACGAGCAGTACTTC
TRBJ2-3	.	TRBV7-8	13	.	CASSFFSSDTQYF	TGTGCCAGCAGCTTCTTTTCATCGGATACGCAGTATTTT
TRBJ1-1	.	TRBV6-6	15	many	CASSYGGRVNTEAFF	TGTGCCAGCAGTTACGGCGGCAGGGTGAACACTGAAGCTTTCTTT
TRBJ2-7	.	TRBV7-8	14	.	CASSLAWRGYEQYF	TGTGCCAGCAGCTTAGCGTGGAGAGGCTACGAGCAGTACTTC
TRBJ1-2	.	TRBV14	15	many	CASSQDRAGNYGYTF	TGTGCCAGCAGCCAAGATAGGGCGGGGAACTATGGCTACACCTTC
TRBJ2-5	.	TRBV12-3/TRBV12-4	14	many	CASSHRDHQETQYF	TGTGCCAGCAGTCACCGGGACCACCAAGAGACCCAGTACTTC
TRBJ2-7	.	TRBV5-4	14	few	CASSLGGGGYEQYF	TGTGCCAGCAGCTTGGGCGGCGGCGGGTACGAGCAGTACTTC
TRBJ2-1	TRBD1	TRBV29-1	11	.	CRGQQGNEQFF	TGCAGGGGGCAACAGGGGAATGAGCAGTTCTTC
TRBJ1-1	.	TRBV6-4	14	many	CASSDGGGYAEAFF	TGTGCCAGCAGTGACGGCGGGGGTTACGCTGAAGCTTTCTTT
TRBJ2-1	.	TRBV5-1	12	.	CASSVVGNEQFF	TGCGCCAGCAGCGTAGTTGGCAATGAGCAGTTCTTC
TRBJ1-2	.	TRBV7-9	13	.	CASSLQGRYGYTF	TGTGCCAGCAGCCTCCAGGGGAGGTATGGCTACACCTTC
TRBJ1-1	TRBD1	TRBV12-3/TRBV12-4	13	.	CASSVDRGTEAFF	TGTGCCAGCAGTGTCGACAGGGGCACTGAAGCTTTCTTT
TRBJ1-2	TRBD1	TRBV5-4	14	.	CASSLRGPYYGYTF	TGTGCCAGCAGCTTGAGGGGGCCGTACTATGGCTACACCTTC
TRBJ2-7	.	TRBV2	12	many	CASSPVFYEQYF	TGTGCCAGCTCTCCGGTTTTTTACGAGCAGTACTTC
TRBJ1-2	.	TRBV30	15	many	CAWSEGGTGPLGYTF	TGTGCCTGGTCCGAAGGGGGAACAGGGCCACTCGGCTACACCTTC
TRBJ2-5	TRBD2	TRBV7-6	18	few	CASSPTASGGAVQETQYF	TGTGCCAGCAGCCCCACGGCTAGCGGGGGGGCTGTTCAAGAGACCCAGTACTTC
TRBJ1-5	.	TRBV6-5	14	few	CASSYSQGSQPQHF	TGTGCCAGCAGTTACTCCCAGGGTAGTCAGCCCCAGCATTTT
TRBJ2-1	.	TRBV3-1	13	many	CASSQERKREQFF	TGTGCCAGCAGCCAAGAGCGCAAGCGTGAGCAGTTCTTC
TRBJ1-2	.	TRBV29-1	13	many	CSGGVEPNYGYTF	TGCAGCGGGGGAGTTGAACCTAACTATGGCTACACCTTC
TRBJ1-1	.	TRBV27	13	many	CASSLRPNTEAFF	TGTGCCAGCAGTTTACGGCCGAACACTGAAGCTTTCTTT
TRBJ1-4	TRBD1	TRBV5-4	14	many	CASSWDRGQEKLFF	TGTGCCAGCAGCTGGGACAGGGGCCAGGAAAAACTGTTTTTT
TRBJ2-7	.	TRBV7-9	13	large	CASSIKGGDEQYF	TGTGCCAGCAGCATCAAAGGGGGGGACGAGCAGTACTTC
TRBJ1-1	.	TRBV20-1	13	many	CSARQGRNTEAFF	TGCAGTGCTAGACAGGGGCGGAACACTGAAGCTTTCTTT
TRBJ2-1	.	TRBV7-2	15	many	CASSPLGTQRNEQFF	TGTGCCAGCAGCCCACTCGGGACCCAACGCAATGAGCAGTTCTTC
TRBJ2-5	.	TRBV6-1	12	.	CASIGGGETQYF	TGTGCCAGCATAGGGGGAGGAGAGACCCAGTACTTC
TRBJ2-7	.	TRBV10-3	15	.	CATATGGATHGEQYF	TGTGCCACAGCCACTGGCGGGGCAACCCACGGGGAGCAGTACTTC
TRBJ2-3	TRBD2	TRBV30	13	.	CAWQRGITDTQYF	TGTGCCTGGCAGCGGGGAATCACAGATACGCAGTATTTT
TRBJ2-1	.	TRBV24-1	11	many	CATSWSNEQFF	TGTGCCACCAGTTGGTCCAATGAGCAGTTCTTC
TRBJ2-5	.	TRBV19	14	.	CASSILGRQETQYF	TGTGCCAGTAGTATCTTAGGCAGGCAAGAGACCCAGTACTTC
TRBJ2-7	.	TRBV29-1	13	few	CSVEDLANYEQYF	TGCAGCGTTGAAGATCTAGCCAACTACGAGCAGTACTTC
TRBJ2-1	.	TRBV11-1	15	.	CASSSRDFSYNEQFF	TGTGCCAGCAGCTCCCGGGACTTCTCCTACAATGAGCAGTTCTTC
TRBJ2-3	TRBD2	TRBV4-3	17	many	CASSRWGSSGNTDTQYF	TGCGCCAGCAGCCGCTGGGGGAGTAGCGGGAACACAGATACGCAGTATTTT
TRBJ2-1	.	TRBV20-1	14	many	CSAPGGTANNEQFF	TGCAGTGCCCCTGGGGGGACAGCTAACAATGAGCAGTTCTTC
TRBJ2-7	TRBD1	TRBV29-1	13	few	CSVVPDRVNEQYF	TGCAGCGTTGTACCGGACAGGGTCAACGAGCAGTACTTC
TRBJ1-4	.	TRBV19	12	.	CASRRIDEKLFF	TGTGCCAGTAGACGCATAGATGAAAAACTGTTTTTT
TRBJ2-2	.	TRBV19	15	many	CATNPRQGRSGELFF	TGTGCCACCAACCCTCGGCAGGGTCGGAGTGGGGAGCTGTTTTTT
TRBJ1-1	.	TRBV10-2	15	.	CASRLAGQENTEAFF	TGCGCCAGCAGATTGGCCGGGCAGGAAAACACTGAAGCTTTCTTT
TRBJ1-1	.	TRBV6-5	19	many	CASSPRPGRRADVNTEAFF	TGTGCCAGCAGTCCCCGTCCCGGTCGACGAGCGGATGTGAACACTGAAGCTTTCTTT
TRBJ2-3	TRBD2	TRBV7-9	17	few	CASSLSTSGGRTDTQYF	TGTGCCAGCAGCTTGTCGACTAGCGGGGGCCGCACAGATACGCAGTATTTT